The next 8 T cell receptor beta chains were all read from a single sample in a study of blood T cell repertoires in COVID-19. Generated by immunoSEQ multiplex PCR, the TCRdb table keeps only in-frame clones and is missing some. The sample shows around 310,000 clones, 90% of them seen only once. Sequencing input: peripheral blood. These receptors all stem from a woman aged 40-49 years with COVID-19, enrolled during active disease.

This chain links TRBV5-4 with TRBJ2-1, with 7 positions matching TRBD2. In germline, CDR1 is SGHNT, CDR2 YYREEE (reference sequence). The CDR3 runs to 17 residues. Losses at the gene ends were 0 bases for V and 3 bases for J; bases not matched to a gene: 9. The CDR3 is CASSLGVAGAVYNEQFF. DNA for the CDR3: TGTGCCAGCAGCTTGGGGGTGGCGGGAGCAGTCTACAATGAGCAGTTCTTC.

The chain has TRBV7-2 and TRBJ2-2; no clear D. The CDR3 length is 14 residues. Germline V CDR1 and CDR2: SGHTA, FQGNSA. V dropped 4 bases and J dropped 0 bases, with 6 bases sitting between them. CDR3 in amino acids: CASSSRSNTGELFF. The CDR3 nucleotides are TGTGCCAGCAGCTCGAGGTCGAACACCGGGGAGCTGTTTTTT.

The V and J genes are TRBV6-6 and TRBJ1-2, with D uncertain. The CDR3 spans 15 residues. Per the germline V gene, CDR1 is MNHNY and CDR2 is SVGAGI (reference sequence). The ends were cut back, 0 bases at V and 1 base at J, with 9 bases in the middle. Here the CDR3 DNA reads TGTGCCAGCAGTTACTCGGAGGTCAGTAACTATGGCTACACCTTC. Residues: CASSYSEVSNYGYTF.

This sequence joins TRBV28 and TRBJ1-2; a weak D match, TRBD1 (5 bases). Germline V gene lookup returns CDR1 MDHEN and CDR2 SYDVKM. There are 13 residues in the CDR3. Between the trimmed V and J ends, which lost 3 bases and 6 bases, there was a span of 11 bases. The CDR3, as DNA: TGTGCCAGCAGTTTGCAGGGTGTTGATGGCTACACCTTC. As protein: CASSLQGVDGYTF.

The rearrangement joins TRBV7-2 to TRBJ1-1; 7 bases are a match to TRBD1. This CDR3 is 17 amino acids long. J gave up 4 bases and V 0 bases, and 11 bases lay outside the gene matches. Germline V gives CDR1 SGHTA, CDR2 FQGNSA. CDR3 loop: CASSLAITGDVGTEAFF. The CDR3 DNA reads as TGTGCCAGCAGCTTAGCGATTACAGGGGACGTTGGCACTGAAGCTTTCTTT.

This clone appeared a single time. The chain uses TRBV14 and TRBJ1-4; the D gene is possibly TRBD1 (6 bases). The CDR3 consists of 14 residues. Germline loops: CDR1 SGHDN, CDR2 FVKESK. V was trimmed by 4 bases and J by 11 bases, leaving 17 bases between them. CDR3 sequence reads: CASSLDSRMMKLFF. The CDR3 DNA is TGTGCCAGCAGCCTGGACAGCCGAATGATGAAACTGTTTTTT.

The chain couples TRBV5-1 to TRBJ2-7; 9 nucleotides line up with TRBD1. Germline V lookup: CDR1 SGHRS, CDR2 YFSETQ. The CDR3 contains 14 residues. The V gene end was trimmed by 7 bases and the J gene end by 3 bases; junction bases not matched to a gene: 8. The CDR3 DNA follows: TGCGCCAGCTCCTACGGACAGGGGAACTACGAGCAGTACTTC. Its protein is CASSYGQGNYEQYF.

The CDR3, as DNA: TGCGCCAGCAGACCTCTGAGCTCCTACAATGAGCAGTTCTTC. Translation: CASRPLSSYNEQFF. The chain is built from TRBV10-2 and TRBJ2-1; D not certain. The CDR3 covers 14 residues. Germline V gene lookup returns CDR1 WSHSY and CDR2 SAAADI. Trimming stripped 6 bases from V and 0 bases from J, with 9 bases between.